The sequence of this T cell receptor (beta chain) was determined in a study of blood T cell repertoires in COVID-19. The ends lost 1 base at V and 5 bases at J; junction bases unmatched: 4. CDR1 is LGHDT, CDR2 YNNKEL, per germline (reference sequence). CDR3 length equals 15 residues. Assay used: immunoSEQ multiplex PCR; TCRdb lists only in-frame clones, some missing. The repertoire holds about 110,000 clones, about 89% seen once, with about 4.5% in the top ten. This receptor was taken from a man aged 40-55 years with acute or convalescent COVID-19. Input material: peripheral blood. V and J are TRBV3-1 (or the pseudogene TRBV3-2) and TRBJ1-5, with TRBD1 matching 8 bases. The CDR3 region has the DNA TGTGCCAGCAGCCAAGGGCAGGGGGCCTATCAGCCCCAGCATTTT. It is translated as CASSQGQGAYQPQHF.